The 28 T cell receptor beta chains listed next were all sequenced from one sample in a study of blood T cells in healthy people across ages. Alongside a J-beta primer mix, a sample-barcoded 5' primer served in a second PCR lasting about 7 to 12 cycles. Each CDR3 protein is one row after TCRdb ran MiXCR on the 5' RACE reads. Altogether about 1.7 million distinct CDR3 sequences are present, roughly 30% being singletons, with the ten largest covering roughly 8%. The sample taken for sequencing was blood. Receptors originate from a woman in her thirties in good health.

The rearrangement links TRBV20-1 to TRBJ2-1; TRBD2 agrees at 12 bases. Trimming cost V 3 bases and J 8 bases; bases outside gene matches: 8. The CDR3 has 15 residues. Germline V gene lookup returns CDR1 DFQATT and CDR2 SNEGSKA (reference sequence). CDR3 loop: CSARAGTSGLYEQFF. The CDR3, as DNA: TGCAGTGCTAGGGCCGGGACTAGCGGGCTCTATGAGCAGTTCTTC.

V and J are TRBV7-2 and TRBJ2-1; 8 bases fit TRBD2. This CDR3 has 19 residues. J was trimmed by 5 bases and V by 5 bases; bases with no gene match: 20. Looked up from germline, CDR1 is SGHTA and CDR2 is FQGNSA. The CDR3 reads CASSQRTSSFFKVDNEQFF. For the CDR3, the DNA is TGTGCCAGCAGCCAGAGGACTAGCTCCTTCTTCAAAGTCGACAATGAGCAGTTCTTC. The whole variable domain, remainder taken from reference TRBV7-2 and TRBJ2-1, is GAGVSQSPSNKVTEKGKDVELRCDPISGHTALYWYRQSLGQGLEFLIYFQGNSAPDKSGLPSDRFSAERTGGSVSTLTIQRTQQEDSAVYLCASSQRTSSFFKVDNEQFFGPGTRLTVL.

This clonotype was found many times. Germline and junction disagree at one end, which may indicate a read error. The rearrangement links TRBV12-3 or TRBV12-4 to TRBJ2-4; no firm D call. This CDR3 is 14 amino acids long. CDR3: CASTLTVAKNIQYF. The DNA for the CDR3 is TGTGCCAGCACTTTAACTGTAGCCAAAAACATTCAGTACTTC.

The V gene is TRBV5-1, the J gene TRBJ2-1; unclear D gene. This CDR3 is built from 12 residues. V dropped 0 bases and J dropped 9 bases, with 7 bases sitting between them. Germline V gives CDR1 SGHRS, CDR2 YFSETQ. The CDR3 spells CASSLAETEQFF. DNA of the CDR3: TGCGCCAGCAGCTTGGCAGAAACTGAGCAGTTCTTC.

This clonotype was seen only a few times. The chain combines TRBV7-9 with TRBJ1-1; D gene ambiguous. There are 15 residues in the CDR3. Germline CDR1 SEHNR, CDR2 FQNEAQ (reference sequence). Trimming removed 4 bases at V and 2 bases at J, with 14 bases between. CDR3 nucleotide sequence: TGTGCCAGCAGCTCGACCCGAGGACCTAACACTGAAGCTTTCTTT. It specifies CASSSTRGPNTEAFF.

This clonotype was counted a few times. This chain joins TRBV29-1 and TRBJ2-3, with 12 positions matching TRBD1. Germline CDR1 and CDR2: SQVTM and ANQGSEA. Unmatched junction bases numbered 9, after V lost 2 bases and J lost 3 bases. The CDR3 spans 17 residues. CDR3 DNA: TGCAGCGTTGAAAAATCCCTGGGACAGGGGGCGACAGATACGCAGTATTTT. Protein sequence: CSVEKSLGQGATDTQYF.

The chain is built from TRBV12-3 or TRBV12-4 and TRBJ1-1; a possible D gene is TRBD1 (6 bases). The CDR3 runs to 13 residues. Trimming removed 6 bases from V and 1 base from J, with 9 bases in between. The CDR3 is CASRGAGNTEAFF. The CDR3 DNA follows: TGTGCCAGCAGGGGGGCAGGGAACACTGAAGCTTTCTTT.

This clonotype was counted only a few times. V and J are TRBV3-1 and TRBJ2-7; the match to TRBD1 covers 7 bases. The germline V gene encodes CDR1 LGHDT and CDR2 YNNKEL (reference sequence). CDR3 length: 16 residues. With 1 base clipped from V and 2 bases from J, the junction kept 8 bases outside the gene matches. The CDR3 loop reads CASSQGTGWFTYEQYF. CDR3 coding DNA: TGTGCCAGCAGCCAAGGGACAGGTTGGTTTACCTACGAGCAGTACTTC.

This clonotype was found a few times. The chain joins TRBV28 to TRBJ2-7; D is unclear. V shed 2 bases and J shed 3 bases, with 11 bases lying between them. Germline CDR1 and CDR2: MDHEN and SYDVKM. The CDR3 totals 14 residues. CDR3 coding DNA: TGTGCCAGCAGTTTAGGGTCACAGATCTACGAGCAGTACTTC. Residues: CASSLGSQIYEQYF. The full variable domain, with the rest looked up from reference TRBV28 and TRBJ2-7, is DVKVTQSSRYLVKRTGEKVFLECVQDMDHENMFWYRQDPGLGLRLIYFSYDVKMKEKGDIPEGYSVSREKKERFSLILESASTNQTSMYLCASSLGSQIYEQYFGPGTRLTVT.

Turning to this clonotype: One end of the junction is discordant with germline, which a read error may explain. The chain employs TRBV20-1 and TRBJ2-5; D ambiguous. Germline V gene data show CDR1 as DFQATT and CDR2 as SNEGSKA (reference sequence). The CDR3 extends over 11 amino acids. The CDR3 sequence: CRARDIETQYF. Here the CDR3 DNA reads TGCAGGGCTAGAGATATTGAGACCCAGTACTTC.

This clonotype was counted many times. V and J are TRBV9 and TRBJ2-7, with D possibly TRBD2 on 6 matching bases. The V and J ends lost 3 bases and 5 bases respectively, with 15 bases between them. CDR1 and CDR2 from the germline V gene are SGDLS and YYNGEE. CDR3 length: 14 residues. CDR3 amino acids: CASSAPGGPNEQYF. The DNA of the CDR3 is TGTGCCAGCAGCGCGCCTGGAGGGCCCAACGAGCAGTACTTC.

This clonotype has at least ten counts. The chain uses TRBV29-1 and TRBJ2-1, with D possibly being TRBD1 or TRBD2 (5 bases each). Deletions cut 6 bases from V and 6 bases from J, with 15 bases between. This CDR3 is 13 amino acids long. The V gene's germline CDR1 is SQVTM and CDR2 ANQGSEA. The CDR3 DNA follows: TGCAGCGTCGACCGGGACGGTTTCAATGAGCAGTTCTTC. Its protein is CSVDRDGFNEQFF.

The J gene is TRBJ1-1, the V gene TRBV2, with TRBD1 as a possible D gene (5 bases). Germline V lookup: CDR1 SNHLY, CDR2 FYNNEI. This CDR3 is built from 16 residues. V lost 7 bases to trimming and J lost 4 bases, with 22 bases between them. The CDR3 nucleotides are TGTGCCAGCACCGTGGGGTATCTCTTCGGGGGCACTGAAGCTTTCTTT. Translated, it gives CASTVGYLFGGTEAFF.

Turning to this clonotype: A much larger clone is a single base away; this may be a read error. This chain connects TRBV4-2 to TRBJ1-1; no definite D call. V was pared by 2 bases and J by 3 bases, with 7 bases between. Germline V lookup: CDR1 LGHNA, CDR2 YNFKEQ. This CDR3 is built from 13 residues. The CDR3 loop reads CASSQFLYTEAFF. CDR3 nucleotide sequence: TGTGCCAGCAGCCAATTTCTGTACACTGAAGCTTTCTTT.

With regard to this clonotype: Just one base apart from a much larger clone, this may be a read error. V usage is TRBV3-1 and J usage is TRBJ2-4, with 7 nucleotides matching TRBD2. The CDR3 totals 15 residues. V trimming: 5 bases; J trimming: 5 bases; junction bases outside the gene matches: 9. Germline V lookup: CDR1 LGHDT, CDR2 YNNKEL (reference sequence). DNA of the CDR3: TGTGCCAGCAGCACCGGGAGGAGTAGCCAAAACATTCAGTACTTC. Translating it yields CASSTGRSSQNIQYF.

In its sample, this clonotype was seen a few times. This chain connects TRBV5-1 to TRBJ1-2; D may be TRBD1 (5 bases). V was cut by 3 bases and J by 5 bases, with 14 bases left in between. The germline V gene encodes CDR1 SGHRS and CDR2 YFSETQ. The length of the CDR3 is 14 residues. CDR3 sequence (DNA): TGCGCCAGCAGCTCGCAGGACGGACAATATGGCTACACCTTC. It specifies CASSSQDGQYGYTF. Variable domain in full (rest from reference TRBV5-1 and TRBJ1-2): KAGVTQTPRYLIKTRGQQVTLSCSPISGHRSVSWYQQTPGQGLQFLFEYFSETQRNKGNFPGRFSGRQFSNSRSEMNVSTLELGDSALYLCASSSQDGQYGYTFGSGTRLTVV.

The CDR3 DNA reads as TGTGCCAGCAGCTTAGTGACCCGGAGGAATGAGCAGTTCTTC. Translating gives CASSLVTRRNEQFF. The genes are TRBV7-9 and TRBJ2-1; weak D call: TRBD2 (5 bases). The CDR3 runs to 14 residues. With 1 base removed from V and 7 bases from J, the gap between germline ends came to 11 bases. Germline V gives CDR1 SEHNR, CDR2 FQNEAQ (reference sequence).

In its sample, this clonotype was seen a few times. This chain connects TRBV19 to TRBJ2-6; 15 bases line up with TRBD2. The CDR3 loop spans 20 amino acids. J gave up 1 base and V 4 bases, and 8 bases lay outside the gene matches. The germline gives CDR1 LNHDA, CDR2 SQIVND (reference sequence). CDR3 loop: CASSRFGLAGGSSGANVLTF. The CDR3 nucleotides read TGTGCCAGTAGTAGGTTTGGACTAGCGGGAGGGTCATCTGGGGCCAACGTCCTGACTTTC. The whole variable domain, filled in from reference TRBV19 and TRBJ2-6, reads DGGITQSPKYLFRKEGQNVTLSCEQNLNHDAMYWYRQDPGQGLRLIYYSQIVNDFQKGDIAEGYSVSREKKESFPLTVTSAQKNPTAFYLCASSRFGLAGGSSGANVLTFGAGSRLTVL.

This sequence joins TRBV27 and TRBJ2-4, with TRBD2 matching over 11 bases. Germline loops: CDR1 MNHEY, CDR2 SMNVEV (reference sequence). This CDR3 has 14 residues. V lost 10 bases, J lost 2 bases, and 4 bases stayed unmatched. The CDR3 region is CAKVAGGTKNIQYF. The CDR3 DNA reads TGTGCCAAAGTAGCGGGGGGGACCAAAAACATTCAGTACTTC.

The chain combines TRBV20-1 with TRBJ1-5; 7 nucleotides line up with TRBD1. The V gene's germline CDR1 is DFQATT and CDR2 SNEGSKA (reference sequence). The CDR3 loop spans 16 amino acids. V shed 0 bases and J 7 bases; nucleotides not matched to a gene: 12. In nucleotides, the CDR3 is TGCAGTGCTAGAGAGACAGGGTTCGATGTGCGGCAGCCCCAGCATTTT. Protein product: CSARETGFDVRQPQHF.

This clonotype was counted ten times or more. The CDR3 region has the DNA TGTGCCAGCAGAGCCGGGACTAGGGGAGAGACCCAGTACTTC. Translation gives CASRAGTRGETQYF. J is TRBJ2-5 and V is TRBV12-3 or TRBV12-4, with 8 bases lining up with TRBD2. V shed 6 bases and J 4 bases; nucleotides not matched to a gene: 7. This CDR3 has 14 residues.

This clonotype was picked up a small number of times. V usage is TRBV2 and J usage is TRBJ1-2; a weak D match, TRBD1 (5 bases). V lost 3 bases and J lost 4, with 24 bases in between. This CDR3 has 18 residues. Germline V gene sequence: CDR1 SNHLY, CDR2 FYNNEI. This CDR3 reads CASSDNPEQVPGGYGYTF. The CDR3 region has the DNA TGTGCCAGCAGTGATAATCCAGAACAGGTACCCGGAGGCTATGGCTACACCTTC.

This clonotype showed up many times. For the CDR3, the DNA is TGTGCCAGCAGGCGACAGGGCGACACAGATACGCAGTATTTT. Its translation: CASRRQGDTDTQYF. V gene TRBV12-3 or TRBV12-4 combines with J gene TRBJ2-3, with TRBD1 identical over 7 bases. CDR3 length equals 14 residues. V lost 6 bases to trimming and J lost 2 bases; unmatched junction nucleotides: 5.

Concerning this clonotype itself: A much larger clone sits a single nucleotide away, making a read error possible. The CDR3: CARSPSLGDIKNIQYF. The CDR3 nucleotides read TGTGCCCGCAGCCCCTCGTTAGGGGATATCAAAAACATTCAGTACTTC. The V gene is TRBV9, the J gene TRBJ2-4; possible D gene TRBD1, 5 bases. The length of the CDR3 is 16 residues. The germline gives CDR1 SGDLS, CDR2 YYNGEE.

The chain carries TRBV14 and TRBJ2-1, with 11 bases that match TRBD2. Germline V gene lookup returns CDR1 SGHDN and CDR2 FVKESK. This CDR3 region has 17 residues. V gave up 3 bases and J gave up 6 bases; unmatched junction bases: 10. This chain's CDR3 is CASSHHPLAGGSNEQFF. For the CDR3, the DNA is TGTGCCAGCAGCCACCACCCCCTAGCGGGAGGATCCAATGAGCAGTTCTTC.

This clonotype came up a few times. V gene TRBV5-6 combines with J gene TRBJ2-4, with TRBD1 matching over 7 bases. TRBJ2-7 matches the DNA end more closely, so the J call is doubtful. The CDR3 runs to 21 residues. Germline V CDR1 and CDR2: SGHDT, YYEEEE. The CDR3 DNA reads as TGTGCCAGCAGCCCTTACCTGAAGACAGGGTACCTTCCCGATGCGTCCTACGAGCAGTACTTC. This codes for CASSPYLKTGYLPDASYEQYF.

The chain employs TRBV25-1 and TRBJ2-3; 11 nucleotides line up with TRBD1. The CDR3 consists of 14 residues. V shed 6 bases and J 7 bases; nucleotides not matched to a gene: 6. Looked up from germline, CDR1 is MGHDK and CDR2 is SYGVNS. CDR3 residues: CASRGQGASNTQYF. The CDR3, as DNA: TGTGCCAGCAGAGGACAGGGGGCGAGTAATACGCAGTATTTT. Together with reference TRBV25-1 and TRBJ2-3, the CDR3 gives the full variable domain: EADIYQTPRYLVIGTGKKITLECSQTMGHDKMYWYQQDPGMELHLIHYSYGVNSTEKGDLSSESTVSRIRTEHFPLTLESARPSHTSQYLCASRGQGASNTQYFGPGTRLTVL.

This clonotype occurred a few times. An end of the junction does not agree with germline; a read error may underlie this. The chain uses TRBV4-1 and TRBJ2-7; D ambiguous. CDR1 and CDR2 from the germline V gene are MGHRA and YSYEKL. The CDR3 is made up of 14 amino acids. The CDR3 loop is CAGSLGEGLYEQYF. In nucleotides, the CDR3 is TGCGCCGGCAGCCTAGGAGAAGGGCTCTACGAGCAGTACTTC.